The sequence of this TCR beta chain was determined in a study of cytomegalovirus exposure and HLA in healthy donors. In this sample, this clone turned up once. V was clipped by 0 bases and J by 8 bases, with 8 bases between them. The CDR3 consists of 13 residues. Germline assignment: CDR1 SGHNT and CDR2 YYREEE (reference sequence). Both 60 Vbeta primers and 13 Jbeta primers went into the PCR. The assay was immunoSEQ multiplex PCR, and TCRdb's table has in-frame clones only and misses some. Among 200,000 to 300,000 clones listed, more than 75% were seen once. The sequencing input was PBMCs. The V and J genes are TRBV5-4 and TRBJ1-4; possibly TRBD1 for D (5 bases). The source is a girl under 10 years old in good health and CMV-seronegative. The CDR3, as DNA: TGTGCCAGCAGCTTGGATCAGGGCGAAAAACTGTTTTTT. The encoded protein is CASSLDQGEKLFF.